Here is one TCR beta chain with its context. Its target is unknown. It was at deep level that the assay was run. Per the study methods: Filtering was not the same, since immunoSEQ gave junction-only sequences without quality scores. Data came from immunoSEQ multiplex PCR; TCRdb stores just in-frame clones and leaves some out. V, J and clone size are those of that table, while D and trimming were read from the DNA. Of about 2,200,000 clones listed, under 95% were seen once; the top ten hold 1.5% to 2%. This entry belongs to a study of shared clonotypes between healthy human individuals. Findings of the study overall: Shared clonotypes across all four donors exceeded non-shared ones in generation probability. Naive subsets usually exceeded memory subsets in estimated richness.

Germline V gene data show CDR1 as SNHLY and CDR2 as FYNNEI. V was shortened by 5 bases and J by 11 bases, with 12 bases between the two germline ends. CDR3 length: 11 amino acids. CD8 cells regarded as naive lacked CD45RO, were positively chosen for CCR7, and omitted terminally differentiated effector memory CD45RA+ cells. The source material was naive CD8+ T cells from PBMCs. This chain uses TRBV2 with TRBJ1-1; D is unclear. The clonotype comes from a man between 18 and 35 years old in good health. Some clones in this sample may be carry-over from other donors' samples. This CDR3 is CASSIPGSAFF. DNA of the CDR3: TGTGCCAGCAGTATCCCGGGCTCCGCTTTCTTT.